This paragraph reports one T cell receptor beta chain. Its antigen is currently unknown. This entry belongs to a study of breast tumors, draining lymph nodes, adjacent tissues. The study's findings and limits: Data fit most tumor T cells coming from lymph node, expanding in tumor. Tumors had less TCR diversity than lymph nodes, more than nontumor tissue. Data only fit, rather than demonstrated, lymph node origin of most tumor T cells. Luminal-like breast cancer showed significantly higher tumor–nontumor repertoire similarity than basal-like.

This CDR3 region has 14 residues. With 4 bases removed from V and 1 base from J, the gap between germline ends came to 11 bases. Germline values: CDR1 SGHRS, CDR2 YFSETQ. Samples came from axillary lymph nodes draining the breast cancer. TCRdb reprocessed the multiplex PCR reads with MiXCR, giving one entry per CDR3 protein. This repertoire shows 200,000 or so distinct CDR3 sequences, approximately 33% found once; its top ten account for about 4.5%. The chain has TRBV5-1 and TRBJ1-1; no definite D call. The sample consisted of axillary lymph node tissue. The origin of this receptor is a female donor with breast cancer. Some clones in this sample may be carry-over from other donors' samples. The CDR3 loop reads CASSPRPGNTEAFF. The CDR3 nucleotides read TGCGCCAGCAGCCCTCGACCAGGGAACACTGAAGCTTTCTTT. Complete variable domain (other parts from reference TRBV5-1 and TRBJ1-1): KAGVTQTPRYLIKTRGQQVTLSCSPISGHRSVSWYQQTPGQGLQFLFEYFSETQRNKGNFPGRFSGRQFSNSRSEMNVSTLELGDSALYLCASSPRPGNTEAFFGQGTRLTVV.